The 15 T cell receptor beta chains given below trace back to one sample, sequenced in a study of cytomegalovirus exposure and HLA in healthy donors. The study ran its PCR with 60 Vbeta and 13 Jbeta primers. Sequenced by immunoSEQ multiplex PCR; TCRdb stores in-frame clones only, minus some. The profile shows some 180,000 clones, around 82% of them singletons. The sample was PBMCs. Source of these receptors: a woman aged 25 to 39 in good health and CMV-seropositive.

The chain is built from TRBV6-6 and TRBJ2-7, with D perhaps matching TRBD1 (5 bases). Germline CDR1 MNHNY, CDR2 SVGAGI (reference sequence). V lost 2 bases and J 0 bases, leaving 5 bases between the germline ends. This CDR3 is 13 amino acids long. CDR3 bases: TGTGCCAGCAGTTACGACAGCTCCTACGAGCAGTACTTC. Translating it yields CASSYDSSYEQYF.

CDR3 nucleotides: TGTGCCTGGGAAAGACAGAGGAACACTGAAGCTTTCTTT. This sequence encodes CAWERQRNTEAFF. The V call is TRBV30, the J call TRBJ1-1, with D maybe TRBD1 (5 bases). The CDR3 contains 13 residues. V lost 5 bases and J lost 1, with 11 bases in between. Germline-derived CDR1 and CDR2 are GTSNPN and SVGIG (reference sequence).

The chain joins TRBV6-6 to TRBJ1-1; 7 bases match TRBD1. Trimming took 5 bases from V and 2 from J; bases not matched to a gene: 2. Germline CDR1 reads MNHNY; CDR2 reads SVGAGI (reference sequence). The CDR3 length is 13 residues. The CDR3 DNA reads TGTGCCAGCAGTGGGACAGTAAACACTGAAGCTTTCTTT. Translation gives CASSGTVNTEAFF.

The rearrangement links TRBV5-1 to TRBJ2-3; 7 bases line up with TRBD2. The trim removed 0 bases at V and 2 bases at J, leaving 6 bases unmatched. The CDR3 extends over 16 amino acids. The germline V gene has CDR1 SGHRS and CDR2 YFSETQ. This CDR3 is CASSLGPGGYTDTQYF. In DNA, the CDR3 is TGCGCCAGCAGCTTGGGACCGGGGGGATACACAGATACGCAGTATTTT.

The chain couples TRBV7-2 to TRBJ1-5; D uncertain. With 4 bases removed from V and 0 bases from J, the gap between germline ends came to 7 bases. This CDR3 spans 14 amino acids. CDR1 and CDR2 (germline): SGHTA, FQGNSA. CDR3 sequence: CASSSGSSNQPQHF. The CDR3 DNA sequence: TGTGCCAGCAGCTCCGGGTCTAGCAATCAGCCCCAGCATTTT.

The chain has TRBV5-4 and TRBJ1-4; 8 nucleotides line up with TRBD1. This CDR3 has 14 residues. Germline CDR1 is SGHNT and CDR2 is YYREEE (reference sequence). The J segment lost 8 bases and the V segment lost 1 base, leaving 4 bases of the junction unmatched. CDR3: CASSLKQGAEKLFF. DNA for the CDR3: TGTGCCAGCAGCTTGAAGCAGGGGGCAGAAAAACTGTTTTTT.

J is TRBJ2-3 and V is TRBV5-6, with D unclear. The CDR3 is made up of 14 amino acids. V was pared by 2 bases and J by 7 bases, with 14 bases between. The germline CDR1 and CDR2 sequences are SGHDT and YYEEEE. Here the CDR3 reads CASSFPVGRYTQYF. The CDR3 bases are TGTGCCAGCAGCTTTCCTGTGGGCCGGTATACGCAGTATTTT. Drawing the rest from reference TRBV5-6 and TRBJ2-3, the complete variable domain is DAGVTQSPTHLIKTRGQQVTLRCSPKSGHDTVSWYQQALGQGPQFIFQYYEEEERQRGNFPDRFSGHQFPNYSSELNVNALLLGDSALYLCASSFPVGRYTQYFGPGTRLTVL.

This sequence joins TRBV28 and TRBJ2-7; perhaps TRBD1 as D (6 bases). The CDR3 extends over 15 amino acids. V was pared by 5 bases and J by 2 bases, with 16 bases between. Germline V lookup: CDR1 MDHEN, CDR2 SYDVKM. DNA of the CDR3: TGTGCCAGCAGTCAAATCGCCGACAGGACCTACGAGCAGTACTTC. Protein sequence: CASSQIADRTYEQYF.

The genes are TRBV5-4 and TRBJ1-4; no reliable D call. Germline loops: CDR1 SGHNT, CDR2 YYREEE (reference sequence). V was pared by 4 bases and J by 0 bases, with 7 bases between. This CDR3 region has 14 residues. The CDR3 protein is CASSRGSTNEKLFF. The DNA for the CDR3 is TGTGCCAGCAGCCGAGGGTCAACTAATGAAAAACTGTTTTTT.

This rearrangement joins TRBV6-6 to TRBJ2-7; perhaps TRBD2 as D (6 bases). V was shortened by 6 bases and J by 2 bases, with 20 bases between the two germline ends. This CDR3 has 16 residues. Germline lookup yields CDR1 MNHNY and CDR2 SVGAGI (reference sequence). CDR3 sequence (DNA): TGTGCCAGCAGCCCTTCCCCCGGGACTTCGACCTACGAGCAGTACTTC. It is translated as CASSPSPGTSTYEQYF.

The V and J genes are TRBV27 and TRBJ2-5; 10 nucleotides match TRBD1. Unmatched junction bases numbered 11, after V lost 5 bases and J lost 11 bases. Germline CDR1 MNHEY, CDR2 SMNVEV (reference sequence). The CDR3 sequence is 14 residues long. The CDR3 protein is CASSVRQGAEEQYF. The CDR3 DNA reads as TGTGCCAGCAGTGTTCGACAGGGGGCGGAGGAGCAGTACTTC.

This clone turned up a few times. The CDR3 bases are TGTGCCAGCAGCTTAGGCCCGGAGCGAGAGACCCAGTACTTC. This encodes CASSLGPERETQYF. This chain connects TRBV7-6 to TRBJ2-5; D remains ambiguous. This CDR3 has 14 amino acids. Germline V gives CDR1 SGHVS, CDR2 FNYEAQ. Deletions cut 1 base from V and 4 bases from J, with 10 bases between.

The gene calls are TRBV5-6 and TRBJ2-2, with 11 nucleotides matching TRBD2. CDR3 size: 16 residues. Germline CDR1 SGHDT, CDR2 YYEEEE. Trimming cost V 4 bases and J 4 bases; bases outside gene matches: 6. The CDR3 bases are TGTGCCAGCAGCCTCCTGGGACTAGCGGCCACCGGGGAGCTGTTTTTT. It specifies CASSLLGLAATGELFF.

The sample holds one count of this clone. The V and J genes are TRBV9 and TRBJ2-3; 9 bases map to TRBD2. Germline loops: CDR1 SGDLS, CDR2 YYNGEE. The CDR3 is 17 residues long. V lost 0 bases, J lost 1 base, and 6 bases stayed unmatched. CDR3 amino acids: CASSVALAGLRTDTQYF. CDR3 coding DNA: TGTGCCAGCAGCGTAGCCCTAGCGGGATTGCGCACAGATACGCAGTATTTT.

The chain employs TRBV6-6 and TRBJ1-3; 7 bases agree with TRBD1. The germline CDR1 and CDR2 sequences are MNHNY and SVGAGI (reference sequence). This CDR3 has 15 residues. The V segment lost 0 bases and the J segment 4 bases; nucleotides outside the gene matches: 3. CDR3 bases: TGTGCCAGCAGTTACTCGACAGGGTCCGGAAACACCATATATTTT. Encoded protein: CASSYSTGSGNTIYF.